What follows describes a single T cell receptor (beta chain). This sample stems from a study of shared T cell receptors in the human thymus. Libraries were prepared by immunoSEQ multiplex PCR; TCRdb keeps only in-frame clonotypes and omits some of them. The sample consists of approximately 490,000 clones, 75% to 80% of them appearing once. The sample was also linked to a second study, of human thymus T cells. That work contributes: Related research has reported that thymic repertoires overlap highly among unrelated individuals.

This receptor was obtained from a boy younger than two with a congenital heart defect. The sequenced material came from thymocytes.

In DNA form, the CDR3 reads TGTGCCATCAGTGAGCCTTTCCTCCTGCACGGGAGTTATCGATACGAGCAGTACTTC. This encodes CAISEPFLLHGSYRYEQYF. The genes are TRBV10-3 and TRBJ2-7, with D possibly being TRBD2 (6 bases). Trimming removed 2 bases at V and 4 bases at J, with 27 bases between. Germline CDR1 ENHRY, CDR2 SYGVKD. The CDR3 runs 19 residues.